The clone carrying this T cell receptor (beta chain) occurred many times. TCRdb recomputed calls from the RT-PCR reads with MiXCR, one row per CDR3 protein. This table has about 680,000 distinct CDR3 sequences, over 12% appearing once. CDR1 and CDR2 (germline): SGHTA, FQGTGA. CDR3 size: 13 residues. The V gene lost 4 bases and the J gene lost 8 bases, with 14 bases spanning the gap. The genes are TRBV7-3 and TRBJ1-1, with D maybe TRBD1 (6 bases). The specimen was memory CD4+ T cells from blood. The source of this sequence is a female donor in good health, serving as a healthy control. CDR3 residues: CASSSQGSREAFF. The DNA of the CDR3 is TGTGCCAGCAGCTCTCAGGGGAGCAGGGAAGCTTTCTTT.